This T cell receptor (beta chain) was retrieved from a study of blood T cell repertoires in COVID-19. Study at large: The study drew acute and convalescent COVID-19 samples from the United States, Italy and Spain. In each case, the material was cDNA or gDNA derived from T cells, B-cell-depleted T cells, or PBMCs.

Trimming cost V 1 base and J 4 bases, with 5 bases left between them. Germline loops: CDR1 SGHDN, CDR2 FVKESK. The CDR3 covers 13 residues. For this clone: Additional DNA sequences in this sample encode the identical CDR3.

Original methodology: Scientists estimated how many nucleated cells there were by amplifying reference gene primers. The method was immunoSEQ multiplex PCR; TCRdb's version includes in-frame clones alone and lacks a portion of them. V, J and clone size are taken as reported in that table, and D and trimming were inferred from the DNA itself. The sample records approximately 150,000 clones, roughly four fifths being singletons. The V and J genes are TRBV14 and TRBJ1-5; tentative D call: TRBD1 (5 bases). Material: peripheral blood. This TCR derives from a man in his 60s with active or convalescent COVID-19. CDR3 in amino acids: CASSQAGNQPQHF. CDR3 sequence (DNA): TGTGCCAGCAGCCAAGCAGGGAATCAGCCCCAGCATTTT.